The 19 T cell receptor beta chains listed next were all sequenced from one sample in a study of HIV-infected children after antiretroviral therapy interruption. RNA-based 3' RACE libraries used unique molecular identifiers. Via MiXCR, TCRdb re-called the 3' RACE reads, giving one row per CDR3 protein. The repertoire holds fewer than 100,000 distinct CDR3 sequences, with around 6.9% as singletons. Treatment noted: PENTA 11 planned treatment interruption arm or continuous ART arm. This material consisted of CD45RA+ CD4+ T cells from PBMCs, pooled from several time points, taken from a donor given antiretroviral therapy, either interrupted or continuous. The subset denotes: naive CD4+ CD45RA+ CD45RO- T cells. Receptor source: a pool of human donors with HIV.

The chain uses TRBV12-3 or TRBV12-4 and TRBJ1-4, with a weak D call TRBD1 (5 bases). V was trimmed by 6 bases and J by 8 bases, leaving 16 bases between them. The CDR3 contains 14 residues. The CDR3 region has the DNA TGTGCCAGCAGCCCAGGGTCGGTGTACGAAAAACTGTTTTTT. Encoded protein: CASSPGSVYEKLFF.

This clonotype was picked up many times. This chain uses TRBV12-3 or TRBV12-4 with TRBJ2-2, with a tentative D call TRBD2 (6 bases). The germline V and J ends were trimmed by 9 bases and 0 bases, with 14 bases remaining between them. This CDR3 has 15 residues. The CDR3 protein is CASTGWGANTGELFF. The CDR3 DNA reads as TGTGCCAGTACTGGGTGGGGGGCGAACACCGGGGAGCTGTTTTTT.

The gene calls are TRBV7-9 and TRBJ2-7; 11 nucleotides match TRBD1. J lost 1 base, V lost 10 bases, and 6 bases had no gene match. The CDR3 is made up of 14 amino acids. From germline, CDR1 is SEHNR and CDR2 FQNEAQ (reference sequence). CDR3 nucleotide sequence: TGTGCCATGGAGGGGACAGGGGGATCCTACGAGCAGTACTTC. Translation: CAMEGTGGSYEQYF.

By sample share, this clonotype is medium-sized (0.01 to 0.1%). The chain uses TRBV6-6 and TRBJ2-1; a weak D match, TRBD2 (6 bases). Germline CDR1 MNHNY, CDR2 SVGAGI (reference sequence). The CDR3 is made up of 15 amino acids. Trimming removed 8 bases from V and 9 bases from J, with 23 bases in between. The CDR3 DNA reads as TGTGCCAGCGGTCTCCGGGACTGGGGGTATGCTGAGCAGTTCTTC. Translation gives CASGLRDWGYAEQFF.

The V gene is TRBV5-6, the J gene TRBJ2-7; weak D call: TRBD2 (6 bases). Germline loops: CDR1 SGHDT, CDR2 YYEEEE. V shed 2 bases and J shed 5 bases, with 14 bases lying between them. The length of the CDR3 is 14 residues. The CDR3 loop is CASSFGGTVDEQYF. CDR3 sequence (DNA): TGTGCCAGCAGCTTCGGGGGTACGGTCGACGAGCAGTACTTC.

This clonotype has ten or more counts. The genes are TRBV19 and TRBJ1-2, with unresolved D. Germline CDR1 and CDR2: LNHDA and SQIVND (reference sequence). The CDR3 has 13 amino acids. Trimming shortened V by 5 bases and J by 4 bases, and 11 bases separated the two germline ends. CDR3 sequence: CASSPRPFYGYTF. As DNA, the CDR3 is TGTGCCAGTAGTCCCCGACCGTTCTATGGCTACACCTTC.

This clonotype was observed at least ten times. The chain employs TRBV25-1 and TRBJ1-4; D uncertain. In germline, CDR1 is MGHDK, CDR2 SYGVNS. V lost 2 bases, J lost 4 bases, and 8 bases lay in between. This CDR3 is built from 14 residues. CDR3 DNA: TGTGCCAGCAGTGAAAGCGGACTTAATGAAAAACTGTTTTTT. This codes for CASSESGLNEKLFF.

There are many counts of this clonotype. The chain has TRBV9 and TRBJ2-1, with D unresolved. This CDR3 region has 12 residues. CDR1 is SGDLS and CDR2 is YYNGEE in the germline V gene. V lost 2 bases, J lost 5 bases, and 5 bases lay in between. CDR3 sequence: CASSVQDNEQFF. CDR3 nucleotides: TGTGCCAGCAGCGTGCAAGACAATGAGCAGTTCTTC.

In its sample, this clonotype was seen many times. V gene TRBV4-2 combines with J gene TRBJ2-5; either TRBD1 or TRBD2 may supply D (7 bases each). From germline, CDR1 is LGHNA and CDR2 YNFKEQ. This CDR3 spans 14 amino acids. Trimming took off 4 bases at V and 0 bases at J, with 9 bases between the two ends. The CDR3: CASSPGGDQETQYF. DNA for the CDR3: TGTGCCAGCAGCCCAGGGGGGGACCAAGAGACCCAGTACTTC.

This chain joins TRBV5-1 and TRBJ2-2; unclear D gene. CDR3 length: 12 residues. Per germline, CDR1 SGHRS and CDR2 YFSETQ. V was clipped by 0 bases and J by 6 bases, with 3 bases between them. The CDR3 nucleotides read TGCGCCAGCAGCTTGGCCTCCGGGGAGCTGTTTTTT. It codes for CASSLASGELFF.

The CDR3 nucleotides read TGTGCCATCAGTGAAAGGGGTTTCCAAGAGACCCAGTACTTC. It yields the protein CAISERGFQETQYF. V and J are TRBV10-3 and TRBJ2-5; weak D call: TRBD1 (5 bases). V lost 3 bases, J lost 1 base, and 9 bases lay in between. The CDR3 totals 14 residues. Per the germline V gene, CDR1 is ENHRY and CDR2 is SYGVKD.

This clonotype was detected a few times. The V call is TRBV19, the J call TRBJ2-1; TRBD1 is a possible D gene (5 bases). The CDR3 is 14 residues long. Trimming removed 6 bases at V and 0 bases at J, with 9 bases between. The V gene's germline CDR1 is LNHDA and CDR2 SQIVND (reference sequence). CDR3 loop: CASRRGFSYNEQFF. As DNA, the CDR3 is TGTGCCAGTAGAAGGGGATTCTCCTACAATGAGCAGTTCTTC.

This clonotype has at least ten counts. The CDR3, as DNA: TGTGCCAGCTCACCATCCGAGCGGTACAATGAGCAGTTCTTC. This gives the protein CASSPSERYNEQFF. The chain recombines TRBV18 with TRBJ2-1; tentatively, D is TRBD2 (5 bases). CDR1 and CDR2 (germline): KGHSH, LQKENI. Trimming pared 2 bases from V and 4 bases from J, leaving 9 bases between. The CDR3 sequence is 14 residues long.

The chain carries TRBV11-2 and TRBJ2-3, with 7 positions matching TRBD2. The length of the CDR3 is 16 residues. Germline V CDR1 and CDR2: SGHAT, FQNNGV. The J segment lost 4 bases and the V segment lost 4 bases, leaving 11 bases of the junction unmatched. CDR3 loop: CASSYTTSSSPDTQYF. The CDR3 coding sequence is TGTGCCAGCAGCTACACGACTAGCTCGAGCCCAGATACGCAGTATTTT.

This clonotype was detected ten times or more. CDR3 DNA sequence: TGTGCTAGTCGGGGAGCTGATTACAATGAGCAGTTCTTC. The encoded protein is CASRGADYNEQFF. The chain employs TRBV12-5 and TRBJ2-1, with D possibly TRBD2 on 5 matching bases. This CDR3 has 13 residues. V lost 8 bases and J lost 4, with 12 bases in between. The germline V gene encodes CDR1 LGHNT and CDR2 FRNRAP.

This clonotype was recorded a few times. V gene TRBV2 combines with J gene TRBJ2-7; TRBD1 matches 7 bases. Unmatched junction bases numbered 14, after V lost 10 bases and J lost 5 bases. The CDR3 sequence is 14 residues long. CDR1 and CDR2 from the germline V gene are SNHLY and FYNNEI. Here the CDR3 reads CATSPTGPGDEQYF. For the CDR3, the DNA is TGTGCCACTTCCCCGACAGGGCCTGGGGACGAGCAGTACTTC. The whole variable domain, filled in from reference TRBV2 and TRBJ2-7, reads EPEVTQTPSHQVTQMGQEVILRCVPISNHLYFYWYRQILGQKVEFLVSFYNNEISEKSEIFDDQFSVERPDGSNFTLKIRSTKLEDSAMYFCATSPTGPGDEQYFGPGTRLTVT.

By proportion, this clonotype is medium-sized. Sequence at one end of the junction differs from germline and may be a read error. The rearrangement joins TRBV12-3 or TRBV12-4 to TRBJ2-5, with D perhaps given as TRBD1 or TRBD2 (5 bases each). The length of the CDR3 is 17 residues. The CDR3 protein is CASSLDPGGLNQDTQYF. CDR3 nucleotide sequence: TGTGCAAGCAGCTTAGATCCTGGGGGTCTTAACCAAGACACCCAGTACTTT.

This clonotype has just a few counts. The CDR3 region is CASRPGGLYNEQFF. The CDR3 nucleotides are TGTGCCAGCAGACCGGGGGGCCTCTACAATGAGCAGTTCTTC. The chain has TRBV2 and TRBJ2-1; possible D gene TRBD2, 7 bases. The CDR3 has 14 amino acids. V was clipped by 6 bases and J by 3 bases, with 12 bases between them. Germline-derived CDR1 and CDR2 are SNHLY and FYNNEI. The full variable domain, in which reference TRBV2 and TRBJ2-1 provide the parts outside the CDR3, is EPEVTQTPSHQVTQMGQEVILRCVPISNHLYFYWYRQILGQKVEFLVSFYNNEISEKSEIFDDQFSVERPDGSNFTLKIRSTKLEDSAMYFCASRPGGLYNEQFFGPGTRLTVL.

This clonotype came up many times. V and J are TRBV12-3 or TRBV12-4 and TRBJ2-1; D gene uncertain. Trimming stripped 5 bases from V and 8 bases from J, with 16 bases between. The CDR3 spans 14 residues. CDR3 loop: CASSPSMPNHEQFF. The CDR3 region has the DNA TGTGCCAGCAGTCCCTCGATGCCCAATCATGAGCAGTTCTTC.